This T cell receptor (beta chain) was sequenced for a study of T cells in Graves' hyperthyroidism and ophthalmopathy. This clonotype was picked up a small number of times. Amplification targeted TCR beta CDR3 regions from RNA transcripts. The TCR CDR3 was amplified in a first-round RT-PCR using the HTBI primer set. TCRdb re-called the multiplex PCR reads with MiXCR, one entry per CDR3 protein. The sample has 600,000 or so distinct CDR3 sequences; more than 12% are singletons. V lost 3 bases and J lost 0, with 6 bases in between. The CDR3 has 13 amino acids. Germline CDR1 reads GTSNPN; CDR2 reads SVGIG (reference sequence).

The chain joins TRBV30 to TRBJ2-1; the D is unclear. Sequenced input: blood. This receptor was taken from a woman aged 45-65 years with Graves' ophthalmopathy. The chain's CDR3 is CAWRGGSYNEQFF. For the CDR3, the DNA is TGTGCCTGGAGGGGCGGCTCCTACAATGAGCAGTTCTTC.